What follows are 9 T cell receptor beta chains derived from one specimen sequenced in a study of T cell repertoires in ileal Crohn's disease. TCRdb's copy holds only in-frame clones and misses some; the assay was immunoSEQ multiplex PCR. The table has some 13,000 clones, roughly 78% seen once; the top ten hold about 18%. The sample comprised ileal tissue. These receptor sequences come from an adult with Crohn's disease.

The genes are TRBV5-6 and TRBJ2-5; tentative D call: TRBD1 (5 bases). The end of the DNA is better explained by TRBJ2-7, so the J call may be wrong. The germline V gene encodes CDR1 SGHDT and CDR2 YYEEEE. The CDR3 spans 14 residues. The CDR3 loop is CASSPFGASYEQYF. In nucleotides, the CDR3 is TGTGCCAGCAGCCCCTTTGGGGCCTCCTACGAGCAGTACTTC.

V usage is TRBV9 and J usage is TRBJ2-2, with 8 bases that match TRBD2. CDR3 length: 16 amino acids. The germline V gene has CDR1 SGDLS and CDR2 YYNGEE. J gave up 4 bases and V 4 bases, and 9 bases lay outside the gene matches. The CDR3 protein is CASSLQRESLTGELFF. The DNA for the CDR3 is TGTGCCAGCAGCCTCCAGCGGGAGAGCCTCACCGGGGAGCTGTTTTTT.

The chain uses TRBV6-1 and TRBJ2-5, with 8 bases fitting TRBD2. With V trimmed by 1 base and J by 5 bases, 6 bases remained unmatched. The CDR3 contains 15 residues. Germline assignment: CDR1 MNHNS and CDR2 SASEGT. This CDR3 reads CASSEDGGGGETQYF. The CDR3 DNA is TGTGCCAGCAGTGAAGACGGGGGGGGTGGTGAGACCCAGTACTTC.

CDR3 bases: TGTGCCAGCAGCTTGGGACTTAATCAGCCCCAGCATTTT. This gives the protein CASSLGLNQPQHF. The genes are TRBV5-8 and TRBJ1-5; D is uncertain. The V gene's germline CDR1 is SGHTS and CDR2 YDEGEE. This CDR3 has 13 residues. The ends were cut back, 0 bases at V and 4 bases at J, with 5 bases in the middle.

V is TRBV7-3 and J is TRBJ2-6; D possibly corresponds to TRBD1 (6 bases). The CDR3 spans 17 residues. CDR1 is SGHTA, CDR2 FQGTGA, per germline. V lost 4 bases and J lost 0, with 13 bases in between. The DNA for the CDR3 is TGTGCCAGCAGCTCAGGGACATCGGGCTCTGGGGCCAACGTCCTGACTTTC. Translation: CASSSGTSGSGANVLTF.

The chain recombines TRBV6-5 with TRBJ2-2; D remains unclear. Trimming removed 5 bases from V and 5 bases from J, with 9 bases in between. CDR1 MNHEY and CDR2 SVGAGI come from the germline V gene. There are 13 residues in the CDR3. CDR3: CASSRSQTGELFF. CDR3 bases: TGTGCCAGCAGTCGATCACAAACCGGGGAGCTGTTTTTT.

The chain joins TRBV7-9 to TRBJ2-1; D perhaps matches TRBD2 (7 bases). Germline lookup yields CDR1 SEHNR and CDR2 FQNEAQ (reference sequence). CDR3 length: 16 residues. Trimming pared 5 bases from V and 2 bases from J, leaving 16 bases between. The CDR3 nucleotides are TGTGCCAGCAGCGCCTGGGGGGGCCAGGCCTACAATGAGCAGTTCTTC. Translating it yields CASSAWGGQAYNEQFF.

The chain has TRBV14 and TRBJ2-3; 8 positions match TRBD2. This CDR3 region has 13 residues. Germline V gene sequence: CDR1 SGHDN, CDR2 FVKESK. The V and J ends lost 4 bases and 12 bases, in that order; junction bases with no gene match: 9. CDR3 nucleotides: TGTGCCAGCAGCCCTATGAGCGGGGGAGGTCAGTATTTT. Protein: CASSPMSGGGQYF.

On this clone: At one end the junction does not follow the germline gene, possibly because of a read error. V and J are TRBV19 and TRBJ2-7; D is undetermined. The CDR3 extends over 11 amino acids. The V gene's germline CDR1 is LNHDA and CDR2 SQIVND (reference sequence). As DNA, the CDR3 is TGTGCCAGTAGTATAGGGCGGTCTTTCTTCTTC. Its protein product is CASSIGRSFFF.